There are a few counts of the clone carrying this TCR beta chain. Authors' methods: How many nucleated cells were present was estimated from reference gene primer amplification. Method: immunoSEQ multiplex PCR; TCRdb's copy keeps in-frame clones and lacks some. V, J and clone size are taken as reported in that table, and D and trimming were inferred from the DNA itself. The sample lists about 230,000 clones, 83% occurring once. The sample originates from a study of blood T cell repertoires in COVID-19. Enrolment of Seattle patients took place during active infection, and they were followed longitudinally. V was trimmed by 2 bases and J by 7 bases, leaving 8 bases between them. This CDR3 contains 13 residues.

What was sequenced was peripheral blood. The sequence came from a woman aged 25 to 39 with COVID-19, enrolled during active disease. The chain uses TRBV12-3 or TRBV12-4 and TRBJ2-2; a weak D match, TRBD1 (6 bases). CDR3 nucleotide sequence: TGTGCCAGCAGTTTAAGAGGGGGCGGGGAGCTGTTTTTT. Its translation is CASSLRGGGELFF.